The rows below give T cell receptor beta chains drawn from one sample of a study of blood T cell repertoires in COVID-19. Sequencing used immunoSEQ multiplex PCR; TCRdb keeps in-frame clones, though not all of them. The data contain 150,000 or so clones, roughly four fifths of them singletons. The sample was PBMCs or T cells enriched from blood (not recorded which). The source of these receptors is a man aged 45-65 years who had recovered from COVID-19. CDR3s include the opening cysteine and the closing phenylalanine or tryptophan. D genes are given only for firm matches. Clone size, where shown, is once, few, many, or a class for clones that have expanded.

cdr3_aa: CASRGTGNYGYTF
v_call: TRBV6-5
d_call: NA
j_call: TRBJ1-2
clone_size: NA

cdr3_aa: CATSRDRGSGNTIYF
v_call: TRBV15
d_call: NA
j_call: TRBJ1-3
clone_size: NA

cdr3_aa: CASSDTGVGDQPQHF
v_call: TRBV6-1
d_call: NA
j_call: TRBJ1-5
clone_size: NA

cdr3_aa: CASSPDRGANYGYTF
v_call: TRBV4-2
d_call: TRBD1
j_call: TRBJ1-2
clone_size: NA

cdr3_aa: CAISVSGGAANTEAFF
v_call: TRBV10-3
d_call: NA
j_call: TRBJ1-1
clone_size: once

cdr3_aa: CASSPVMNTEAFF
v_call: TRBV5-5
d_call: NA
j_call: TRBJ1-1
clone_size: few

cdr3_aa: CASRPRTGTEYTDTQYF
v_call: TRBV28
d_call: TRBD1
j_call: TRBJ2-3
clone_size: NA

cdr3_aa: CASSDEGQNSPLHF
v_call: TRBV2
d_call: NA
j_call: TRBJ1-6
clone_size: NA

cdr3_aa: CASSIVGVPSPLHF
v_call: TRBV19
d_call: NA
j_call: TRBJ1-6
clone_size: NA

cdr3_aa: CASSFMTSGGAPYNEQFF
v_call: TRBV11-2
d_call: TRBD2
j_call: TRBJ2-1
clone_size: NA

cdr3_aa: CASSLERGGYTF
v_call: TRBV5-4
d_call: NA
j_call: TRBJ1-2
clone_size: NA

cdr3_aa: CASSIRRPKNIQYF
v_call: TRBV19
d_call: NA
j_call: TRBJ2-4
clone_size: NA

cdr3_aa: CSVAASYEQYF
v_call: TRBV29-1
d_call: NA
j_call: TRBJ2-7
clone_size: NA

cdr3_aa: CASSQDKGLAANEQFF
v_call: TRBV4-3
d_call: TRBD2
j_call: TRBJ2-1
clone_size: few

cdr3_aa: CASRYHGQGSYEQYF
v_call: TRBV6-2/TRBV6-3
d_call: TRBD1
j_call: TRBJ2-7
clone_size: NA

cdr3_aa: CSASDVLRGADTEAFF
v_call: TRBV20-1
d_call: NA
j_call: TRBJ1-1
clone_size: NA

cdr3_aa: CAISESGRTYEQYF
v_call: TRBV10-3
d_call: NA
j_call: TRBJ2-7
clone_size: NA

cdr3_aa: CASSLFYGSNNEQFF
v_call: TRBV4-3
d_call: NA
j_call: TRBJ2-1
clone_size: NA

cdr3_aa: CASSQLQGVEKLFF
v_call: TRBV4-1
d_call: TRBD1
j_call: TRBJ1-4
clone_size: NA

cdr3_aa: CATGAGRPSYNEQFF
v_call: TRBV15
d_call: NA
j_call: TRBJ2-1
clone_size: NA

cdr3_aa: CASGLVSGGNQPQHF
v_call: TRBV7-2
d_call: NA
j_call: TRBJ1-5
clone_size: once

cdr3_aa: CASGRSVSGGNEQYF
v_call: TRBV6-5
d_call: NA
j_call: TRBJ2-7
clone_size: NA

cdr3_aa: CASSIRGLVYGYTF
v_call: TRBV19
d_call: TRBD1
j_call: TRBJ1-2
clone_size: NA

cdr3_aa: CASSLGILAGGNTGELFF
v_call: TRBV7-2
d_call: TRBD2
j_call: TRBJ2-2
clone_size: NA

cdr3_aa: CASSAPGGTNEKLFF
v_call: TRBV28
d_call: NA
j_call: TRBJ1-4
clone_size: once

cdr3_aa: CASSAAAANEKLFF
v_call: TRBV25-1
d_call: NA
j_call: TRBJ1-4
clone_size: NA

cdr3_aa: CASSLDGTGVTEAFF
v_call: TRBV5-1
d_call: TRBD1
j_call: TRBJ1-1
clone_size: NA

cdr3_aa: CASRDRQALGGYTF
v_call: TRBV2
d_call: NA
j_call: TRBJ1-2
clone_size: NA

cdr3_aa: CASSLSGTQYF
v_call: TRBV12-3/TRBV12-4
d_call: NA
j_call: TRBJ2-5
clone_size: NA

cdr3_aa: CASSYSTSGLQNIQYF
v_call: TRBV6-2/TRBV6-3
d_call: TRBD2
j_call: TRBJ2-4
clone_size: once

cdr3_aa: CASSLNRGPYEQYF
v_call: TRBV7-2
d_call: TRBD1
j_call: TRBJ2-7
clone_size: once

cdr3_aa: CTSSQVGQYNSPLHF
v_call: TRBV1
d_call: NA
j_call: TRBJ1-6
clone_size: NA

cdr3_aa: CASSSGLVRELFF
v_call: TRBV5-1
d_call: TRBD2
j_call: TRBJ2-2
clone_size: NA

cdr3_aa: CASSLPGTYEQYF
v_call: TRBV7-8
d_call: NA
j_call: TRBJ2-7
clone_size: NA

cdr3_aa: CASSRLLQATNEKLFF
v_call: TRBV18
d_call: NA
j_call: TRBJ1-4
clone_size: few

cdr3_aa: CASSLAPDSPLHF
v_call: TRBV7-6
d_call: NA
j_call: TRBJ1-6
clone_size: NA

cdr3_aa: CSVVRLRQGEAFF
v_call: TRBV29-1
d_call: NA
j_call: TRBJ1-1
clone_size: NA

cdr3_aa: CASSLGQGALYGYTF
v_call: TRBV6-6
d_call: TRBD1
j_call: TRBJ1-2
clone_size: once

cdr3_aa: CASSTQGNQPQHF
v_call: TRBV7-2
d_call: NA
j_call: TRBJ1-5
clone_size: NA

cdr3_aa: CASRPDRQGKNEQFF
v_call: TRBV5-8
d_call: TRBD1
j_call: TRBJ2-1
clone_size: NA

cdr3_aa: CASSLAGTSGGAVF
v_call: TRBV5-4
d_call: TRBD2
j_call: TRBJ2-1
clone_size: NA

cdr3_aa: CSVLRDRAEAFF
v_call: TRBV29-1
d_call: TRBD1
j_call: TRBJ1-1
clone_size: NA